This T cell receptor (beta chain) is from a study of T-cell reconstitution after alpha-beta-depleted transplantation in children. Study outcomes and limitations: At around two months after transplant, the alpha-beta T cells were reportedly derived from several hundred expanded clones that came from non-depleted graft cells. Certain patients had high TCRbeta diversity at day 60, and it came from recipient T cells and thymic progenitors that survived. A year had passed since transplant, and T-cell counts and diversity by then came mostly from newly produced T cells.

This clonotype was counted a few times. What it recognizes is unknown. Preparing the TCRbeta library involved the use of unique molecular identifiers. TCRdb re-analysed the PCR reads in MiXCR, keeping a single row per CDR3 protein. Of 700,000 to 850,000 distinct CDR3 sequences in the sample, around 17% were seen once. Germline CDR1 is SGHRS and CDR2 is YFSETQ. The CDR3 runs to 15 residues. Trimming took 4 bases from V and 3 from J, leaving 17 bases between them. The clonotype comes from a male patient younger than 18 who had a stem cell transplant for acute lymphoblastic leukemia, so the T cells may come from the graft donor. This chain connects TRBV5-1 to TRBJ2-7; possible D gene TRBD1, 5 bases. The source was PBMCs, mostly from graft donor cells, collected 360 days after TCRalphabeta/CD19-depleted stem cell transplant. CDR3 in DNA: TGCGCCAGCAGCCTGGAGCCGACAGTTTTCTACGAGCAGTACTTC. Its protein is CASSLEPTVFYEQYF.